Listed below are T cell receptor beta chains from one sample, sequenced in a study of blood T cell repertoires in COVID-19. TCRdb's copy holds only in-frame clones and misses some; the assay was immunoSEQ multiplex PCR. The sample shows roughly 150,000 clones, around 87% of them seen only once. Sequencing input: peripheral blood. Receptors originate from a man between 18 and 29 years old with COVID-19, enrolled during active disease. Each CDR3 is given with its conserved first and last residue. Fields, in order: J gene, V gene, D gene, CDR3 protein. D genes are given only for firm matches.

TRBJ1-1 | TRBV28 | TRBD1 | CASRAGQVNTEAFF
TRBJ2-1 | TRBV24-1 | TRBD1 | CATSDSQPRDRAYNEQFF
TRBJ2-1 | TRBV6-5 | TRBD2 | CASSYFYLAGEQFF
TRBJ2-6 | TRBV3-1/TRBV3-2 | TRBD2 | CASSLPLAGLSSGANVLTF
TRBJ1-2 | TRBV7-9 | - | CASSPRDYGYTF
TRBJ2-7 | TRBV13 | - | CASSLGRVSYEQYF
TRBJ2-7 | TRBV3-1/TRBV3-2 | TRBD1 | CASRPGQGIEQYF
TRBJ1-1 | TRBV7-2 | - | CASSLARQGSRAFF
TRBJ2-7 | TRBV7-2 | TRBD2 | CASSFYGREGEQYF
TRBJ2-7 | TRBV2 | TRBD2 | CASRGGLADYEQYF
TRBJ2-7 | TRBV19 | - | CASSIETRGNYEQYF
TRBJ2-2 | TRBV18 | - | CASSPVRTGELFF
TRBJ2-1 | TRBV11-2 | - | CASSLVPYNEQFF
TRBJ1-2 | TRBV13 | TRBD1 | CASSPWDSPLSRAYTF
TRBJ2-7 | TRBV6-6 | - | CASSYWLESSYEQYF
TRBJ2-1 | TRBV15 | TRBD2 | CATSIQRASGSNNEQFF
TRBJ1-1 | TRBV7-9 | - | CASSPRGADTEAFF
TRBJ2-7 | TRBV7-6 | TRBD1 | CASSSGQGSVYEQYF